This T cell receptor (beta chain) originates from a study of T cell repertoires in cytomegalovirus infection. Study at large: In the study, CMV epitopes included recently identified HLA-C-restricted and well-studied HLA-B-restricted ones. It was the public TCR beta signatures that indicated both CMV infection and matching HLA type.

Study-level points and caveats: CMV-specific TCR beta clonotypes restricted by HLA-C dominated the ex vivo response.

The germline gives CDR1 MNHEY, CDR2 SVGEGT. Trimming took off 10 bases at V and 8 bases at J, with 6 bases between the two ends. This CDR3 contains 9 residues. This clonotype was observed a few times. The antigen remains undetermined. From the reads, TCRdb called clonotypes with MiXCR, one entry per CDR3 protein. The data hold roughly 920,000 distinct CDR3 sequences, with more than 25% observed a single time. Here the sequenced sample was cultured CD8+ T cells from PBMCs, taken from culture after CMV antigen stimulation. The chain links TRBV6-2 or TRBV6-3 to TRBJ1-5, with D unclear. The clonotype was recovered from a human donor in good health (CMV status not recorded). Some clones in this sample may be carry-over from other donors' samples. The CDR3 DNA follows: TGTGCCACCGGGGAGCCCCAGCATTTT. Translating gives CATGEPQHF.